This is a list of T cell receptor beta chains from one sample in a study of T-cell memory formation after mild COVID-19. TCRdb analysed the 5' RACE reads with MiXCR anew, one entry per CDR3 protein. The repertoire includes a few hundred thousand distinct CDR3 sequences, approximately 10% of them detected once, and more than 20% sits in the top ten. The sequencing input was PBMCs or a T cell subset sorted from them (not recorded which). These receptors all come from a young man who had mild COVID-19 (a few samples of this study predate the infection). Cell type and time point are not known. CDR3s include the opening cysteine and the closing phenylalanine or tryptophan. A D gene is named only where the DNA matches it firmly. Rows may omit the clone size; those that give it use once, few, many or a size class.

TGTGCCAGCAGCCCACCCGGTGGACAGAGCACAGATACGCAGTATTTT	CASSPPGGQSTDTQYF	NA	NA	TRBV7-9	TRBJ2-3
TGTGCCAGCAGCTCCGGGACAGGGGCCGATACGCAGTATTTT	CASSSGTGADTQYF	many	TRBD1	TRBV7-8	TRBJ2-3
TGTGCCAGCAGCTTACGCCGTTCAGGGGATCAGCCCCAGCATTTT	CASSLRRSGDQPQHF	NA	NA	TRBV7-2	TRBJ1-5
TGCGCCAGCAGCTTGACAGGGGCCGGGGAGCTGTTTTTT	CASSLTGAGELFF	many	TRBD1	TRBV5-1	TRBJ2-2
TGCGCCAGCAGTCGACTAGCGGGGGCATCCTACGAGCAGTACTTC	CASSRLAGASYEQYF	NA	TRBD2	TRBV5-1	TRBJ2-7
TGTGCCAGCAGCCTCCTAGCGGGGGTTGAGCAGTTCTTC	CASSLLAGVEQFF	many	TRBD2	TRBV7-3	TRBJ2-1
TGTGCCAGCAGTAACGCCGGGACAACTAACTATGGCTACACCTTC	CASSNAGTTNYGYTF	NA	NA	TRBV28	TRBJ1-2
TGCGCCAGCACCATGGGGGCGAACACTGAAGCTTTCTTT	CASTMGANTEAFF	NA	NA	TRBV4-1	TRBJ1-1
TGTGCCAGCAGCTTAGGAGCGGGGGGACGCACAGATACGCAGTATTTT	CASSLGAGGRTDTQYF	many	TRBD2	TRBV11-2	TRBJ2-3
TGTGCCAGCAGTTTATGGGAAGGGTCGGAGACCCAGTACTTC	CASSLWEGSETQYF	once	NA	TRBV27	TRBJ2-5
TGTGCCAGCAGCCCGACAGGGATCTACGAGCAGTACTTC	CASSPTGIYEQYF	few	TRBD1	TRBV7-8	TRBJ2-7